Given below is one TCR beta chain in context. Its recognized antigen is unknown. No base quality values were provided; no much bigger clone lies one nucleotide off. The cohort consisted of 670 or so healthy bone marrow donors. Cohort members were all nominally healthy when sampled, although unrecorded immune exposures were likely present. The donor tested CMV seropositive and was one of the 289 seropositive cohort members. A peripheral blood sample was provided by each donor, and peripheral blood mononuclear cells were used for TCR beta sequencing. Genomic DNA was extracted from the blood cell samples with the Qiagen DNeasy Blood Extraction Kit. This specimen belongs to a study of cytomegalovirus exposure and HLA in healthy donors (TCRdb year 2017). The study in broad terms: According to an earlier analysis of 587 of the donors, about 179 million T cells yielded 90 million to 140 million unique TCR beta sequences and about 300 Gb of sequence data. An early release covering just under 650 HLA-typed donors comprised 250 to 350 gigabases of sequencing data and roughly 86 million unique TCR sequences. Of the 300 to 450 genotyped donors, over 65% fell in the genetic ancestry cluster associated with self-reported Caucasian donors. The study aimed to test whether cataloging public T cell receptors could reveal signatures of past pathogen exposure. The study profiled the T cell repertoires of hundreds of subjects by immunosequencing and related them to cytomegalovirus serostatus. A separate validation cohort of approximately 120 different subjects was used in addition to the approximately 640-subject first cohort. The study combined high-throughput TCR immunosequencing, statistical association of individual TCRs with disease status, and machine learning to predict cytomegalovirus infection status. To study patterns of TCR occurrence, a later analysis re-analyzed previously published TCR beta repertoires from 550 to 800 donors and added high-resolution HLA genotyping. Rather than using new phenotypic data, the later analysis identified candidate immune exposures from TCR beta sequences and from how often those sequences occurred across donors. To decide whether each TCR beta V gene segment behaved as functional or pseudogenic, an earlier analysis of approximately 590 of the donors relied on high-throughput TCR beta sequencing. Alongside the repertoire data, information on donor age, sex, ethnicity and CMV serostatus was compiled. A later genetic analysis used genome-wide SNP genotypes for about 60% of the roughly 700 donors, treating that subset as a discovery cohort. All discovery cohort repertoires had been generated using a single sequencing platform. HLA typing covered class I and class II loci at four-digit resolution. Typing coverage differed by locus: A, B, C, DRB1 and DQB1 were typed in roughly 629-630 donors, DQA1 in roughly 500, DPA1 in 600 to 610, and DPB1 in just under 490. Because of strong linkage in the cohort, roughly five DR-DQ haplotypes were treated as single units for association and clustering. Among under 450 genotyped donors of the cohort, an average of about 240,000 unique TCR beta nucleotide sequences were sequenced per donor, roughly 20% of them non-productive. Broader findings and caveats from the paper: A later analysis reported that several top co-occurrence clusters appeared linked to parvovirus B19, influenza, CMV and Epstein-Barr virus. In vitro tests confirmed that three of the cytomegalovirus-associated TCR beta chains recognize cytomegalovirus antigens. Most TCR sequences were seen in very few donors, while some public TCRs were found in many individuals. The study listed 150 to 200 TCR beta chains as associated with cytomegalovirus. Specific HLA alleles were associated with some 15,000 TCR beta sequences at a false discovery rate of 0.05 in a later analysis. A later analysis found that TCR association rates varied across HLA loci, with DRB1 alleles showing the most associated TCRs and HLA-C alleles the fewest. Because HLA typing was missing for some donors at each locus, association tests included only the typed subset. V-gene and J-gene trimming of TCR beta chains was associated with a missense DCLRE1C variant in a later genetic analysis, and the association was replicated in an independent cohort. The authors suggested that the approach could potentially be generalized to other disease states and immunological phenotypes. The presence/absence analyses assumed that sequencing depth was roughly uniform across donors, and that assumption may not be true. Compared with the roughly 670-donor mean, donors in an Asian-associated ancestry cluster had fewer N-insertions in productive TCRs, according to a later genetic analysis. Assigning TCR associations to individual alleles was difficult when HLA alleles, especially DR and DQ, strongly co-occurred. In this cohort, only TCR beta chains were sequenced, and detectable features were limited by the absence of alpha or paired-chain data. A further reported finding was that TCR beta sequences accurately predicted the HLA-A and HLA-B alleles for most subjects in the first cohort. A cluster of highly shared sequence variants was judged likely to represent a technical artifact of the sequencing pipeline. Broadly in line with IMGT annotations, most TCR beta V segments showed up in productive rearrangements about 90% or about 30% of the time in an earlier analysis of roughly 590 of the donors. The only immune exposure information available for the cohort was CMV serostatus. Compared with equally common non-associated chains, HLA-associated TCR beta chains in a later analysis were more clonally expanded and had lower generation probabilities. Approximately 18 rarely observed V segments, including chromosome 9 orphons, were excluded from the earlier analysis of several hundred of the donors because counts were too low. Linkage disequilibrium might explain the correlated functional status among segregating V segments, but an unknown experimental factor could not be ruled out. The classifier was reported to diagnose cytomegalovirus status with high specificity and sensitivity in both the original and validation cohorts. Most CMV-associated TCR beta chains appeared to be HLA-restricted in a later analysis, and the HLA associations seemed to be driven largely by CMV exposure.

Receptor libraries were prepared by the immunoSEQ multiplex PCR assay. For the multiplex PCR, a mixture combining 60 forward primers for TCR Vbeta segments and 13 reverse primers for TCR Jbeta segments was used. The CDR3 region of rearranged TCR beta genes was amplified from genomic DNA with a multiplex PCR assay. Amplified TCR beta libraries were sequenced as 87-base-pair reads on the Illumina HiSeq System. The paper's data handling went like this. In a later analysis, around 80 million unique TCR beta chains were counted across the approximately 640 repertoires, and around 11 million of these chains were shared by at least two donors. A nearest-neighbor algorithm error-corrected the raw reads and collapsed the reads into unique sequences, merging closely related sequences to remove PCR and sequencing errors. Alignment of CDR3 sequences to IMGT reference sequences was used to assign V, D and J gene segments. For a sequence to be retained, a match of at least six nucleotides to both a V gene segment and a J gene segment was required. A rearrangement was called productive if the CDR3 had no stop codons and remained in frame with V and J, and every other rearrangement was called non-productive. CDR3 was defined according to IMGT convention as the region running from the second conserved V-encoded cysteine to the conserved J-encoded phenylalanine. In an earlier analysis of 550 to 650 of the donors, sequences lacking an unambiguous match to a single V gene segment were excluded. An earlier analysis of several hundred of the donors called V segments functional above 56.7% productive rearrangements and segregating when the between-donor standard deviation exceeded 5%. To diagnose cytomegalovirus status from the catalog of TCR beta chain sequences, a statistical classification framework was built. In a later analysis, TCR nucleotide sequences were compared against IMGT/GENE-DB human TR gene sequences so that V and J genes could be assigned. In a later analysis, CDR3 sequences and most-parsimonious VDJ recombination scenarios were assigned using the TCRdist pipeline. In a later analysis, every TCR beta chain was defined by the combination of its CDR3 amino acid sequence and its V-gene family, and reads without a unique V-gene family were dropped. In a later analysis, 500 to 650 highly shared, low-generation-probability nucleotide sequences were removed to address suspected cross-contamination and a sequencing artifact. In a later analysis, a clonal expansion index was calculated for each public chain from normalized within-repertoire ranks of inferred template counts. Generation probabilities in a later analysis came from a VDJ recombination model fitted to out-of-frame rearrangements, and those results were checked against IGoR. A later analysis scored TCR-TCR, TCR-HLA and TCR-CMV co-occurrence with hypergeometric tests, applying a repertoire-size bias correction to TCR pairs. To estimate false discovery rates, a later analysis permuted the HLA or CMV assignments 20 times. A later analysis grouped co-occurring TCRs with DBSCAN, adding TCRdist sequence similarity when clustering within HLA-allele-positive subsets. Co-occurrence clustering excluded repertoires with fewer than 30,000 or more than 120,000 public chains, plus five with anomalous nucleotide sharing. Entries here come from immuneACCESS through TCRdb and include only in-frame sequences with V and J called. Some clones fail to appear in such tables; in the studies checked, an unresolved V gene covers under half of the shortfall, and the cause of the remainder is unknown. Clonal size and the V and J genes are those of that table, whereas D and trimming came from the DNA. The sample table contains around 110,000 clones; only one count was recorded for about 74% of them. 14% of the sample is taken by the ten largest.

This TCR derives from a woman in her thirties or forties in good health and CMV-seropositive. The sequencing input was PBMCs.

The CDR3: CATLGGGGLGANVLTF. The DNA is TGTGCCACCCTGGGGGGGGGAGGTCTTGGGGCCAACGTCCTGACTTTC. Recombination linked TRBV10-3 to TRBJ2-6, with 7 bases in between that match TRBD2. At the junction V is shortened by 10 bases and J by 3 bases; bases outside the gene matches: 12. Reading the germline V gene gives CDR1 ENHRY and CDR2 SYGVKD. The CDR3 runs 16 residues from the cysteine to the phenylalanine. CDR3 DNA only is kept here, 48 bases in frame from base 1.